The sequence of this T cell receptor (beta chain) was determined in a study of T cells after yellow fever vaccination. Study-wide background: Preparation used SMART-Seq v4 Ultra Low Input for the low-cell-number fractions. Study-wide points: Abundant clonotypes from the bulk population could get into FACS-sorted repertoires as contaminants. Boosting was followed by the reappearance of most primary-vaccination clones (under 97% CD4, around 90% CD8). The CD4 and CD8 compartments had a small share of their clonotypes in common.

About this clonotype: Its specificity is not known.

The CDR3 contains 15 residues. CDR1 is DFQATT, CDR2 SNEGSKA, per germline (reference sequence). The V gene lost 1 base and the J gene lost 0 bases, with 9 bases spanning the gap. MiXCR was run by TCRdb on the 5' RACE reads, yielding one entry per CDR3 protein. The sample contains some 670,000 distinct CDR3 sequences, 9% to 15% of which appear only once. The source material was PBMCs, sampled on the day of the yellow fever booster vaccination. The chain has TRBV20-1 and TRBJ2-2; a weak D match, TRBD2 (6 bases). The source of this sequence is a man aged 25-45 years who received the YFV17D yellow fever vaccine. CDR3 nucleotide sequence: TGCAGTGCTAGAGTGGGCGGGACGAACACCGGGGAGCTGTTTTTT. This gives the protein CSARVGGTNTGELFF.